The clone carrying this TCR beta chain was recorded at least ten times. The length of the CDR3 is 13 residues. Germline lookup yields CDR1 DFQATT and CDR2 SNEGSKA (reference sequence). The sample is drawn from a study of T-cell reconstitution after alpha-beta-depleted transplantation in children. Preparation of the TCRbeta library involved a method that used unique molecular identifiers. In TCRdb, the PCR reads were re-called with MiXCR into one record per CDR3 protein. The sample lists roughly 590,000 distinct CDR3 sequences; roughly 17% were seen once. The source is a human donor who donated a stem cell graft to a child with acute myeloid leukemia. The chain uses TRBV20-1 and TRBJ2-3; perhaps TRBD2 as D (6 bases). Source: PBMCs from the stem cell graft donor, taken from the stem cell graft. Here the CDR3 reads CSTLAGSIDTQYF. CDR3 nucleotide sequence: TGCAGCACACTAGCCGGTTCCATAGATACGCAGTATTTT.